This T cell receptor beta chain was captured in a study of blood T cell repertoires in COVID-19 (dated by TCRdb to 2019 to 2021). Study-wide context: Samples covering the acute and convalescent phases of COVID-19 were provided by collaborators in the United States, Italy and Spain. Samples were obtained from the ongoing ImmuneRACE study (first 160 participants) and from over a thousand subjects provided by 6 global collaborators. Deeply sampled blood TCRbeta repertoires from subjects exposed to, actively infected with, or recovered from COVID-19 were included in the dataset. Nearly every sample came with metadata listing a de-identified subject ID, COVID-19 status, age in years and sex. Where available, HLA class I and class II types were obtained from metadata supplied by the sample provider rather than from assay-based typing. The repertoires were made available in a free public database intended to serve as a resource for research on the immune response to SARS-CoV-2. The material from the prospective study consisted of cDNA or gDNA derived from T cells, B-cell-depleted T cells, or PBMCs.

Whole blood was collected in K2EDTA tubes by collaborating institutions according to the institutions' own protocols. For TCRbeta analysis, collaborators shipped samples in one of three forms: frozen whole blood, isolated PBMCs, or DNA extracted from either of those sample types. Points on this clone: The clone's antigen remains unknown. Base qualities are not recorded, but no much larger clone differs from it by a single base.

General findings and caveats noted by the study authors: The amount of clinical and demographic metadata varied by source and participant and was provided uncurated.

TCRbeta CDR3 regions were amplified from genomic DNA using the immunoSEQ Assay, a bias-controlled multiplex PCR. The original methods were these. The number of nucleated cells in each sample was estimated from the amplification of reference gene primers within the assay. To quantify the absolute abundance of each unique TCRbeta CDR3 rearrangement, sequence reads were collapsed and filtered. For each sample, productive Simpson clonality was calculated as the square root of Simpson's diversity index across productive rearrangements. In its TCRdb copy, this immuneACCESS table keeps in-frame sequences only and misses some clones. Where compared with another copy, unresolved V genes explain less than half of these, and the others have no known cause. That table gives V, J and clone size, and the DNA gave D and trimming. Present in this sample are some 230,000 clones, around 83% of which were seen just once. The leading ten clones occupy around 1% of the sample.

CDR1 and CDR2, looked up from the germline V gene, are SGHTA and FQGNSA. From the cysteine through the phenylalanine, the CDR3 covers 15 amino acids. The kept DNA is CDR3 alone, 45 bases in frame from the first base. At the junction V is shortened by 0 bases and J by 3 bases, with 9 bases in between. The TCR comes from a man aged 40-55 years with acute or convalescent COVID-19. The chain was built from TRBV7-2 and TRBJ2-1; TRBD2 is possibly the D segment (5 matching bases). Sequencing used peripheral blood. The CDR3 protein sequence reads: CASSLAASHYNEQFF. DNA sequence: TGTGCCAGCAGCTTAGCGGCTAGCCACTACAATGAGCAGTTCTTC.